The rows below give T cell receptor beta chains drawn from one sample of a study of breast tumors, draining lymph nodes, adjacent tissues. TCRdb independently ran MiXCR on the multiplex PCR reads; one entry per CDR3 protein. The table shows some 120,000 distinct CDR3 sequences, with over 20% occurring only once. Sequencing was performed on axillary lymph node tissue. All receptors come from a female donor with breast cancer. Some clones in this sample may be carry-over from other donors' samples. CDR3s include the opening cysteine and the closing phenylalanine or tryptophan. The D gene is left open where the match is weak. Some rows have no size entry. The others give once, few or many, or a class for an expanded clone.

CDR3	DNA	D	V	J	size
CASSQELFPNEQFF	TGTGCCAGCAGCCAAGAGTTGTTCCCCAATGAGCAGTTCTTC	.	TRBV4-2	TRBJ2-1	many
CASSPSGRAYEQYF	TGTGCCAGCTCACCTAGCGGGAGGGCTTACGAGCAGTACTTC	TRBD2	TRBV18	TRBJ2-7	many
CSARLGQAVGTYEQYF	TGCAGTGCTAGACTAGGACAGGCGGTAGGAACCTACGAGCAGTACTTC	TRBD1	TRBV20-1	TRBJ2-7	many
CASKLGGYQPQHF	TGTGCCAGCAAGTTGGGGGGGTATCAGCCCCAGCATTTT	.	TRBV6-6	TRBJ1-5	many
CASSLMGSGKRGYTF	TGTGCCAGCAGTTTAATGGGCAGCGGGAAACGAGGCTACACCTTC	.	TRBV27	TRBJ1-2	.
CASSLLAGSPDTQYF	TGTGCCAGCAGTTTATTAGCGGGAAGTCCAGATACGCAGTATTTT	TRBD2	TRBV12-3/TRBV12-4	TRBJ2-3	many
CASSLFLSGANVLTF	TGTGCCAGCAGCTTGTTTCTCTCTGGGGCCAACGTCCTGACTTTC	.	TRBV5-6	TRBJ2-6	many
CASSFKFGTDSYEQYF	TGTGCCAGCAGTTTCAAATTCGGGACGGATTCCTACGAGCAGTACTTC	.	TRBV28	TRBJ2-7	many
CASSRTGALSNQPQHF	TGTGCCAGCAGTCGGACAGGCGCCCTTAGCAATCAGCCCCAGCATTTT	TRBD1	TRBV28	TRBJ1-5	.
CASSPGREQYF	TGTGCCAGCAGTCCGGGCCGCGAGCAGTACTTC	.	TRBV6-5	TRBJ2-7	many
CSARVGNEQFF	TGCAGTGCTAGGGTCGGCAATGAGCAGTTCTTC	.	TRBV20-1	TRBJ2-1	many
CASSLEGLDNQPQHF	TGTGCCAGCAGCTTAGAGGGTTTGGACAATCAGCCCCAGCATTTT	.	TRBV11-2	TRBJ1-5	many
CASSLGAGAFNYGYTF	TGTGCCAGCAGCTTAGGTGCAGGGGCCTTTAACTATGGCTACACCTTC	.	TRBV7-6	TRBJ1-2	once
CSATGDSPLHF	TGCAGTGCTACAGGGGACTCACCCCTCCACTTT	.	TRBV20-1	TRBJ1-6	many
CASSPWTGKDEQYF	TGCGCCAGCAGCCCCTGGACAGGGAAGGACGAGCAGTACTTC	TRBD1	TRBV5-1	TRBJ2-7	many
CASSQDRGGRAETDTQYF	TGCGCCAGCAGCCAAGATCGGGGCGGGAGGGCCGAGACAGATACGCAGTATTTT	TRBD2	TRBV4-1	TRBJ2-3	many
CASSSPLANTKGTQYF	TGTGCCAGCAGTTCCCCCCTAGCAAACACGAAAGGGACCCAGTACTTC	.	TRBV6-2/TRBV6-3	TRBJ2-5	many
CASSLGHYKAPDTQYF	TGCGCCAGCAGCTTGGGACACTACAAAGCCCCAGATACGCAGTATTTT	.	TRBV5-1	TRBJ2-3	many
CASSEYRFGNEQFF	TGTGCCAGCAGTGAATACAGGTTCGGGAATGAGCAGTTCTTC	.	TRBV25-1	TRBJ2-1	few
CASRPTGGTDIQYF	TGTGCCAGCAGGCCGACAGGGGGAACGGACATTCAGTACTTC	TRBD1	TRBV27	TRBJ2-4	few
CSVDHRGSMGYTF	TGCAGCGTCGACCACCGGGGGTCTATGGGCTACACCTTC	.	TRBV29-1	TRBJ1-2	many
CASSSTGTGLVEQYF	TGCGCCAGCAGCTCTACCGGGACAGGGCTGGTCGAGCAGTACTTC	TRBD1	TRBV5-1	TRBJ2-7	many
CASSPWPPLAGGNNEQFF	TGTGCCAGCAGCCCCTGGCCTCCCTTAGCGGGAGGTAACAATGAGCAGTTCTTC	TRBD2	TRBV11-2	TRBJ2-1	.